This entry lists 10 T cell receptor beta chains sequenced from one sample in a study of blood T cell repertoires in COVID-19. The table came from immunoSEQ multiplex PCR; TCRdb's copy has only in-frame clones and leaves some out. The sample has some 60,000 clones; around 86% are singletons. Sequenced sample: peripheral blood. The origin of the receptors is a human donor in a cohort sampled during active COVID-19.

This clone was seen a single time. V and J are TRBV5-5 and TRBJ1-5; 9 bases are shared with TRBD1. J gave up 7 bases and V 3 bases, and 11 bases lay outside the gene matches. Germline V gene data show CDR1 as SGHKS and CDR2 as YYEKEE (reference sequence). This CDR3 is built from 16 residues. DNA of the CDR3: TGTGCCAGCAGCTCCGCTACAGGGGGCTTCGGGCAGCCCCAGCATTTT. This codes for CASSSATGGFGQPQHF. The full variable domain, completed using reference TRBV5-5 and TRBJ1-5, is DAGVTQSPTHLIKTRGQQVTLRCSPISGHKSVSWYQQVLGQGPQFIFQYYEKEERGRGNFPDRFSARQFPNYSSELNVNALLLGDSALYLCASSSATGGFGQPQHFGDGTRLSIL.

This clone was seen a single time. The chain links TRBV3-1 (or the pseudogene TRBV3-2) to TRBJ2-3, with TRBD1 identical over 7 bases. CDR1 is LGHDT, CDR2 YNNKEL, per germline (reference sequence). The V and J ends lost 3 bases and 0 bases, in that order; junction bases with no gene match: 9. The CDR3 covers 17 residues. CDR3 DNA: TGTGCCAGCAGCCACCCTTTAGGGGGCCGAAGCACAGATACGCAGTATTTT. Amino acids: CASSHPLGGRSTDTQYF.

The J gene is TRBJ2-1, the V gene TRBV6-5, with TRBD1 matching 12 bases. Germline assignment: CDR1 MNHEY and CDR2 SVGAGI. The CDR3 spans 14 residues. The ends lost 10 bases at V and 7 bases at J; junction bases unmatched: 8. The CDR3 DNA is TGTGCCATGAGGGGACAGGGGGCGATAAATGAGCAGTTCTTC. This gives the protein CAMRGQGAINEQFF.

V usage is TRBV5-1 and J usage is TRBJ2-5; 11 bases fit TRBD2. Germline V lookup: CDR1 SGHRS, CDR2 YFSETQ. With V trimmed by 4 bases and J by 3 bases, 11 bases remained unmatched. The CDR3 is 17 residues long. CDR3: CASSHRPTSGGKETQYF. CDR3 sequence (DNA): TGCGCCAGCAGCCACCGGCCAACTAGCGGGGGAAAAGAGACCCAGTACTTC.

The chain is built from TRBV12-3 or TRBV12-4 and TRBJ1-4; no reliable D call. The CDR3 runs to 11 residues. Trimming shortened V by 6 bases and J by 4 bases, and 3 bases separated the two germline ends. The CDR3 nucleotides are TGTGCCAGCAGGTATAATGAAAAACTGTTTTTT. This gives the protein CASRYNEKLFF.

The chain joins TRBV5-1 to TRBJ1-2, with 10 bases that match TRBD1. Germline lookup yields CDR1 SGHRS and CDR2 YFSETQ. Trimming at V came to 4 bases and at J to 2 bases, leaving 5 bases not matched to a gene. The CDR3 sequence is 15 residues long. The CDR3 protein is CASSPGTGANYGYTF. The CDR3 bases are TGCGCCAGCAGCCCCGGGACAGGGGCGAACTATGGCTACACCTTC.

The rearrangement joins TRBV2 to TRBJ2-7; D is possibly TRBD1 (5 bases). V dropped 2 bases and J dropped 2 bases, with 10 bases sitting between them. This CDR3 spans 14 amino acids. Germline lookup yields CDR1 SNHLY and CDR2 FYNNEI. Here the CDR3 reads CASSEFAGTYEQYF. The CDR3 nucleotides read TGTGCCAGCAGTGAATTTGCAGGGACCTACGAGCAGTACTTC.

J is TRBJ2-3 and V is TRBV6-4; 9 nucleotides agree with TRBD1. V shed 6 bases and J 4 bases; nucleotides not matched to a gene: 5. There are 14 residues in the CDR3. Germline V gene sequence: CDR1 MRHNA, CDR2 SNTAGT. In DNA form, the CDR3 reads TGTGCCAGCAGAACAGGGGGCGGGCCAGATACGCAGTATTTT. The encoded protein is CASRTGGGPDTQYF.

The chain links TRBV3-1 (or the pseudogene TRBV3-2) to TRBJ1-2; TRBD1 might be the D (6 bases). The V and J ends lost 4 bases and 7 bases respectively, with 16 bases between them. CDR1 is LGHDT and CDR2 is YNNKEL in the germline V gene (reference sequence). This CDR3 region has 14 residues. In DNA, the CDR3 is TGTGCCAGCAGCCGTGTTGGGGGGGCGAGTGGCTACACCTTC. Translating gives CASSRVGGASGYTF.

The rearrangement joins TRBV6-5 to TRBJ2-7, with TRBD1 matching over 8 bases. CDR1 and CDR2 (germline): MNHEY, SVGAGI. V shed 4 bases, J shed 1 base, and the junction held 6 bases outside the gene matches. This CDR3 spans 15 amino acids. The CDR3 sequence: CASSWTGTISYEQYF. The DNA for the CDR3 is TGTGCCAGCAGTTGGACAGGGACGATTTCCTACGAGCAGTACTTC.